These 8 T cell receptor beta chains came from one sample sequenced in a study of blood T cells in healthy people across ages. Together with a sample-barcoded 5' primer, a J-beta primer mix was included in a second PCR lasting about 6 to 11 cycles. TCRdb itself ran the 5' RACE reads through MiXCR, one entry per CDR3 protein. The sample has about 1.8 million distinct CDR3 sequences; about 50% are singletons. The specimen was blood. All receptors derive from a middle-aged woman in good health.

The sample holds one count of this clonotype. CDR3 in DNA: TGTGCCAGCAGTGGGAGGAACCGAGGGAATATTAGCAATCAGCCCCAGCATTTT. Its translation: CASSGRNRGNISNQPQHF. This chain joins TRBV6-1 and TRBJ1-5; D is uncertain. V lost 4 bases and J lost 0, with 19 bases in between. The CDR3 totals 18 residues. Germline loops: CDR1 MNHNS, CDR2 SASEGT.

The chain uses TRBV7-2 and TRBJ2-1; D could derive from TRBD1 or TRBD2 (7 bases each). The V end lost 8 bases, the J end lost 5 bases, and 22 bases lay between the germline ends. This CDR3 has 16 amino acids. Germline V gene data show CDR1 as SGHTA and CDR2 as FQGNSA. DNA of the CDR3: TGTGCCAGCGACAGGGAGGGGGGGCCGGTTCACAATGAGCAGTTCTTC. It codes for CASDREGGPVHNEQFF.

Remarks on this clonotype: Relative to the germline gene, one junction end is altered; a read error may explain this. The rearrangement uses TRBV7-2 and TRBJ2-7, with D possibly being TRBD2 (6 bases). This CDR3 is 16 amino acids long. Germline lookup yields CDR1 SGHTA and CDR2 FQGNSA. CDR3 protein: CASSLARDPASYEQYF. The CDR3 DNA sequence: TGTGCCAGCAGCCTAGCGCGGGACCCTGCCTCCTACGAGCAGTACTTC. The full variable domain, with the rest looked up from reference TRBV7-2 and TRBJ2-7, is GAGVSQSPSNKVTEKGKDVELRCDPISGHTALYWYRQSLGQGLEFLIYFQGNSAPDKSGLPSDRFSAERTGGSVSTLTIQRTQQEDSAVYLCASSLARDPASYEQYFGPGTRLTVT.

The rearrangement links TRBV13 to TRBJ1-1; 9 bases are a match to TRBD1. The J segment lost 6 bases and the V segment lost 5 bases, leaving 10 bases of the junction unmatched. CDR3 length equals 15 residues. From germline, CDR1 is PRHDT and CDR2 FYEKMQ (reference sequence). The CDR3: CASSPVTGGLAEAFF. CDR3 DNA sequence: TGTGCCAGCAGCCCGGTTACAGGGGGCCTTGCTGAAGCTTTCTTT.

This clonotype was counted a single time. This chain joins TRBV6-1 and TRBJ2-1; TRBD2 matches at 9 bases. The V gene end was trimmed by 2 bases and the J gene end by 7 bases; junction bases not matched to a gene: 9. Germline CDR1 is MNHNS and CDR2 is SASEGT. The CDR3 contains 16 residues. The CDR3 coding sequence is TGTGCCAGCAGTGAAATCTGGCGGGGGGGTCAAAATGAGCAGTTCTTC. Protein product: CASSEIWRGGQNEQFF.

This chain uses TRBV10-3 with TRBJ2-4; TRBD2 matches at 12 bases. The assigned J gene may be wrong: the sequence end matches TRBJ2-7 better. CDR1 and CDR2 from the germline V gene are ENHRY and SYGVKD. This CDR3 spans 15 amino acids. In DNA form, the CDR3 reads TGTGCCATCAGCCCCCGGACTAGCGGGACCCACGAGCAGTACTTC. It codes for CAISPRTSGTHEQYF.

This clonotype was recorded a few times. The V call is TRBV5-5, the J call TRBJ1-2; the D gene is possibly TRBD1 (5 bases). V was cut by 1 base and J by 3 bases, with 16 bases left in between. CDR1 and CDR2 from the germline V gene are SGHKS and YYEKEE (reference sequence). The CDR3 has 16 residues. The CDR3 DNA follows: TGTGCCAGCAGCTTGATGGGGACCAAAGGCCACTATGGCTACACCTTC. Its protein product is CASSLMGTKGHYGYTF.

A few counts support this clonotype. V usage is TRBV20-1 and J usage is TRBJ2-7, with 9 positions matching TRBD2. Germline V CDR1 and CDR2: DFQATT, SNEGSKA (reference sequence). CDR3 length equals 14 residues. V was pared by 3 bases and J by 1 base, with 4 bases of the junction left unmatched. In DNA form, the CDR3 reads TGCAGTGCTAGCAGCGGGGGGACTTCCTACGAGCAGTACTTC. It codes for CSASSGGTSYEQYF.